This T cell receptor (beta chain) came from a study of T cell responses to AZD1222 COVID-19 vaccine. The study's findings and limits: Repertoire sampling happened only post peak T cell response.

Germline trimming cut 3 bases from V and 5 bases from J; bases unmatched to any gene: 11. The CDR3 loop spans 16 amino acids. CDR1 is LNHDA, CDR2 SQIVND, per germline (reference sequence). Measured with immunoSEQ multiplex PCR; TCRdb has only the in-frame clones, and not every one. The sample records 130,000 or so clones, 75% to 90% being singletons. This clone was observed a handful of times. Its antigen is unidentified. The sequencing used peripheral blood, collected on day 0 of AZD1222 vaccination. This clonotype was obtained from an adult in good health. The chain joins TRBV19 to TRBJ2-5, with TRBD2 matching over 8 bases. DNA of the CDR3: TGTGCCAGTAGTATCTCCCCAGCGTCGGGGGGGGAGACCCAGTACTTC. Translating it yields CASSISPASGGETQYF.